One T cell receptor (beta chain) is described in this entry. Trimming shortened V by 3 bases and J by 0 bases, and 9 bases separated the two germline ends. There are 15 residues in the CDR3. Germline V CDR1 and CDR2: MNHEY, SMNVEV (reference sequence). The data are from a study of blood T cell repertoires in COVID-19. Clones were sequenced by immunoSEQ multiplex PCR, and TCRdb holds only the in-frame ones, with some missing. The data hold over 110,000 clones, with approximately 85% observed a single time. Sequences were obtained from peripheral blood. V is TRBV27 and J is TRBJ1-3; D ambiguous. The sequence came from a man in his 70s with acute or convalescent COVID-19. CDR3 residues: CASSFRPYSGNTIYF. The CDR3 bases are TGTGCCAGCAGTTTCAGGCCCTACTCTGGAAACACCATATATTTT.